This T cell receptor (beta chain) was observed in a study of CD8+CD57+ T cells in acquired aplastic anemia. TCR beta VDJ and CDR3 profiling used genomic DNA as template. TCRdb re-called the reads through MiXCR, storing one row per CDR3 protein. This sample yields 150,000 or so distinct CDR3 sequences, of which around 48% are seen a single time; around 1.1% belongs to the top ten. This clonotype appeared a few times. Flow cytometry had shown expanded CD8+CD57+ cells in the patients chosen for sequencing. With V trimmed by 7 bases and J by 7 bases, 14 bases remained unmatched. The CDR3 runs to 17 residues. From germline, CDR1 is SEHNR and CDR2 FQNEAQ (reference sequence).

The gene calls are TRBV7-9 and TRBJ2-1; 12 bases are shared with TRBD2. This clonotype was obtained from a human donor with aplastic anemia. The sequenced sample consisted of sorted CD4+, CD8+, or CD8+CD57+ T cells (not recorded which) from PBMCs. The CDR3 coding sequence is TGTGCCAGCACCGCGACTAGCGGGGGTATCATGACTAATGAGCAGTTCTTC. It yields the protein CASTATSGGIMTNEQFF.